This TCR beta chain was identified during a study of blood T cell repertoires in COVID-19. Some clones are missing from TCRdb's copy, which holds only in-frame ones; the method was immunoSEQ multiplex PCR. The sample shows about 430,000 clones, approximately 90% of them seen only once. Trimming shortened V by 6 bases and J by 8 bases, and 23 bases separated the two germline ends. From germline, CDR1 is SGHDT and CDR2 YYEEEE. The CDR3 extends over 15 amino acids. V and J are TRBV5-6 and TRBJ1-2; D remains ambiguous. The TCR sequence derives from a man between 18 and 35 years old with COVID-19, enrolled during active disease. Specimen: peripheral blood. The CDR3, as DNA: TGTGCCAGCACCCCGCGGGGAAGGGCAGCTAACGGCTACACCTTC. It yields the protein CASTPRGRAANGYTF.